This entry describes one T cell receptor beta chain. What it recognizes is unknown. Primers included in the PCR were 60 Vbeta and 13 Jbeta primers. This table comes from immunoSEQ multiplex PCR, and its TCRdb copy is limited to in-frame clones, with some not included. Of approximately 130,000 clones in the sample, about 86% were seen once. This sample is part of a study of cytomegalovirus exposure and HLA in healthy donors. Study-wide findings and caveats: Reports described diagnosis of cytomegalovirus status by the classifier as highly specific and sensitive. The authors enumerated roughly 160 TCR beta chains as linked to cytomegalovirus. Analysis performed later showed TCR beta chains linked to HLA being more clonally expanded than equally common others.

V was pared by 6 bases and J by 6 bases, with 11 bases between. The CDR3 length is 13 residues. CDR1 is MRHNA, CDR2 SNTAGT, per germline. The sequence was collected from a man between 18 and 35 years old in good health and CMV-seronegative. The sample consisted of PBMCs. The J gene is TRBJ2-2, the V gene TRBV6-4; TRBD1 is a possible D gene (5 bases). The CDR3 here is CASRSGSAGELFF. The CDR3 coding sequence is TGTGCCAGCAGATCAGGGTCGGCCGGGGAGCTGTTTTTT.